This T cell receptor (beta chain) was captured by sequencing in a study of blood T cells in healthy people across ages. About the research overall: There was about one barcoded beta molecule captured by template switching per two T cells.

Alongside a J-beta primer mix, a sample-barcoded 5' primer served in a second PCR lasting about 7 to 11 cycles. Every molecule of cDNA carried a tag from a template-switch adaptor with 12 random nucleotides. Via MiXCR, TCRdb re-called the 5' RACE reads, giving one row per CDR3 protein. The table has around 1,700,000 distinct CDR3 sequences, approximately 28% seen once; the top ten hold about 7.7%. V trimming: 2 bases; J trimming: 11 bases; junction bases outside the gene matches: 11. The CDR3 totals 15 residues. The germline V gene has CDR1 SGHTA and CDR2 FQGNSA. Each of the donors had approximately 10 milliliters of peripheral blood drawn into EDTA-treated Vacutainer tubes. Isolation per sample recovered at least 7 million PBMCs.

V gene TRBV7-2 combines with J gene TRBJ2-5, with 10 bases that match TRBD2. The clonotype comes from a woman younger than 45 in good health. The material sequenced was blood. CDR3 in DNA: TGTGCCAGCAGCTTAAAGCGGGAGGGCTATCGTGAGCAGTACTTC. Translation gives CASSLKREGYREQYF.